These 10 T cell receptor beta chains originate from one sample sequenced in a study of early T cells in non-severe SARS-CoV-2 infection. Each CDR3 protein is one row after TCRdb ran MiXCR on the 5' RACE reads. The sample consists of 56,000 or so distinct CDR3 sequences, about 15% of them appearing once. The sequencing used whole blood, collected at baseline. Receptor source: an adult who was a healthcare worker with PCR-confirmed SARS-CoV-2 infection or an uninfected control (not recorded which).

There are many counts of this clonotype. The chain joins TRBV20-1 to TRBJ2-3, with TRBD2 matching over 7 bases. CDR1 is DFQATT, CDR2 SNEGSKA, per germline (reference sequence). CDR3 size: 18 residues. The trim removed 3 bases at V and 4 bases at J, leaving 19 bases unmatched. The CDR3 loop reads CSARGGAFLGKQADTQYF. The CDR3, as DNA: TGCAGTGCTAGGGGAGGGGCTTTTTTAGGGAAGCAAGCAGATACGCAGTATTTT.

In this sample, this clonotype turned up many times. V and J are TRBV4-1 and TRBJ2-2, with D tentatively TRBD1 or TRBD2 (5 bases each). The CDR3 has 16 amino acids. Germline V gene sequence: CDR1 MGHRA, CDR2 YSYEKL. Trimming took off 0 bases at V and 4 bases at J, with 12 bases between the two ends. The CDR3 region has the DNA TGCGCCAGCAGCCAAGATGGGACCTACCTCACCGGGGAGCTGTTTTTT. It is translated as CASSQDGTYLTGELFF.

This clonotype was seen a handful of times. The rearrangement links TRBV6-6 to TRBJ1-1; D might be TRBD1 (6 bases). This CDR3 is 14 amino acids long. CDR1 and CDR2 (germline): MNHNY, SVGAGI (reference sequence). The V and J ends lost 7 bases and 4 bases respectively, with 16 bases between them. CDR3 nucleotide sequence: TGTGCCAGCAAACTCAGGGGAGGGGCCACTGAAGCTTTCTTT. Translating it yields CASKLRGGATEAFF.

The chain links TRBV5-1 to TRBJ1-1; unclear D gene. This CDR3 comprises 14 residues. The ends were cut back, 0 bases at V and 3 bases at J, with 9 bases in the middle. CDR1 is SGHRS, CDR2 YFSETQ, per germline. The CDR3: CASSLGTGDTEAFF. DNA for the CDR3: TGCGCCAGCAGCTTGGGAACTGGGGACACTGAAGCTTTCTTT. The variable domain in full, with the rest retrieved from reference TRBV5-1 and TRBJ1-1, is KAGVTQTPRYLIKTRGQQVTLSCSPISGHRSVSWYQQTPGQGLQFLFEYFSETQRNKGNFPGRFSGRQFSNSRSEMNVSTLELGDSALYLCASSLGTGDTEAFFGQGTRLTVV.

Only a few counts were recorded for this clonotype. Here the CDR3 reads CASSAKLAQTPTGEGGNQPQHF. The CDR3 DNA sequence: TGCGCCAGCAGTGCAAAGCTAGCGCAAACACCAACAGGGGAGGGGGGCAATCAGCCCCAGCATTTT. The chain carries TRBV10-1 and TRBJ1-5, with 7 bases matching TRBD1. The CDR3 runs to 22 residues. Germline CDR1 WNHNN, CDR2 SYGVQD (reference sequence). V trimming: 4 bases; J trimming: 2 bases; junction bases outside the gene matches: 26.

The chain recombines TRBV20-1 with TRBJ2-3; perhaps TRBD1 as D (6 bases). The CDR3 runs 13 residues. Germline V lookup: CDR1 DFQATT, CDR2 SNEGSKA (reference sequence). As DNA, the CDR3 is TGCAGCCAACAGGGTCTCGGCCGAGATACGCAGTATTTT. It specifies CSQQGLGRDTQYF.

The rearrangement joins TRBV2 to TRBJ1-6; D remains ambiguous. Germline V CDR1 and CDR2: SNHLY, FYNNEI. Trimming pared 8 bases from V and 10 bases from J, leaving 18 bases between. The length of the CDR3 is 14 residues. The CDR3 DNA reads TGTGCCAGCGGCGCCCAATCAGGCGGATCACCCCTCCACTTT. This encodes CASGAQSGGSPLHF.

The V gene is TRBV7-9, the J gene TRBJ2-7; D unclear. There are 11 residues in the CDR3. V lost 1 base and J lost 6, with 4 bases in between. Germline loops: CDR1 SEHNR, CDR2 FQNEAQ (reference sequence). The CDR3 here is CASSLVSEQYF. The CDR3 nucleotides are TGTGCCAGCAGCTTAGTTAGCGAGCAGTACTTC.

Ten or more counts support this clonotype. The chain couples TRBV28 to TRBJ2-7; the D is unclear. This CDR3 region has 13 residues. Trimming left V 6 bases short and J 6 bases short, with 15 bases between. CDR1 and CDR2 (germline): MDHEN, SYDVKM. The CDR3 sequence: CASRKPPGLEQYF. The CDR3 region has the DNA TGTGCCAGCAGAAAACCGCCAGGTCTCGAGCAGTACTTC.

V and J are TRBV6-1 and TRBJ1-1, with D hard to call. V gave up 5 bases and J gave up 6 bases, with 19 bases separating them. This CDR3 is built from 15 residues. CDR1 is MNHNS, CDR2 SASEGT, per germline. CDR3 sequence reads: CASSPTTRRAAEAFF. The CDR3 nucleotides are TGTGCCAGCAGTCCCACCACCCGCCGGGCGGCTGAAGCTTTCTTT.